This TCR beta chain is from a study of a mutant IDH1 vaccine in newly diagnosed glioma (dated by TCRdb to about 2021). Background on the whole study: Of the 32 patients who were treated, around 62% were male and approximately 38% were female, and the mean age was roughly 40 years. For exploratory analyses, longitudinal TCRB deep sequencing was carried out in 25 treated patients wherever samples were available. Before enrollment, patients had received standard therapy of radiotherapy alone, temozolomide alone, or radiochemotherapy with temozolomide; most received the combination. Six visits were used for peripheral blood collection: V03 (baseline), V05, V07, V10, V12 and V13. Study-wide conclusions, independent of this receptor: Pseudoprogression seemed to be unrelated to changes in the top peripheral T cell clonotypes found by TCRB sequencing. According to the authors, sample limitations meant that analyses of patient blood samples could not be reproduced. Availability determined which PBMC samples were chosen for TCRB deep sequencing. Vaccine-induced immune responses across multiple MHC alleles were detected in 93.3% of patients.

Receptor amplification or capture employed the immunoSEQ multiplex PCR assay. Following the manufacturer's protocol, the hsTCRB Kit was used to amplify rearranged TCR beta chain sequences. An Illumina MiSeq was used to sequence the TCRB libraries. Per the original workflow: The proprietary platform of the kit vendor was used for demultiplexing, trimming and gene mapping. TCRdb retrieved this table from immuneACCESS and kept in-frame rearrangements only. Not all clones are present; in checked studies, unresolved V genes account for under half, and no reason is known for the remainder. V, J and clone size reflect that table, while D and trimming were determined from the DNA. In this sample the table shows around 92,000 clones, 70% to 90% of which occur a single time. Under 0.65% of the sample comes from the top ten. This clone was seen a handful of times. This receptor's antigen is unknown. No much larger clonotype is one base removed from it; base qualities were not supplied.

The CDR1 and CDR2 encoded by the germline V gene are SNHLY and FYNNEI. From the cysteine through the phenylalanine, the CDR3 covers 13 amino acids. Only the CDR3 part of the read is kept: 39 bases, read in frame from the first base. The V and J ends are trimmed by 3 bases and 10 bases, leaving 13 bases between them. This sample's time point label indicates: baseline, week 1 (first vaccination visit). The treatment or condition label for this specimen denotes: pre-vaccination baseline after standard-of-care therapy. Donors had newly diagnosed WHO grade 3 or 4 IDH1-mutant astrocytomas with loss of nuclear ATRX. The samples were drawn from NOA16, a multicentre, single-arm, open-label phase I trial in Germany that tested a mutant IDH1 peptide vaccine in humans for the first time. For immunogenicity testing, the blood drawn at visit V03 was used as the baseline sample. Genomic DNA for TCRB sequencing was extracted from EDTA blood using the DNeasy Blood and Tissue Kit.

This TCR derives from a woman in her forties or fifties with glioma. Recombination linked TRBV2 to TRBJ2-1, and TRBD1 may be the D gene, going by 5 matching bases. The specimen comprised PBMCs, sampled from a glioma patient treated with radiotherapy, temozolomide or both. The CDR3 region: CASSEPFRVEQFF. The DNA sequence reads TGTGCCAGCAGTGAGCCATTCAGGGTCGAGCAGTTCTTC.